These T cell receptor beta chains were read from a single sample in a study of control samples from healthy donors and cancer patients. The data were produced by immunoSEQ multiplex PCR, yet TCRdb's version contains in-frame clones alone and is incomplete. The sample yields under 450,000 clones, 75% to 95% seen once. Input material: PBMCs. The receptors originated from a man aged 35-49 years with head and neck cancer. Each CDR3 is given with its conserved first and last residue. A D gene is named only where the DNA matches it firmly. Expanded clones get a size class; other rows say once, few or many, or leave the size out.

abundance	v_gene	j_gene	d_gene	CDR3nt	CDR3aa
NA	TRBV6-6	TRBJ2-3	TRBD1	TGTGCCAGCAGGGACAGGGGCCTACATCTCACAGATACGCAGTATTTT	CASRDRGLHLTDTQYF
NA	TRBV2	TRBJ1-6	TRBD1	TGTGCCAGCAGTTACCAGGGGGTTAATTCACCCCTCCACTTT	CASSYQGVNSPLHF
NA	TRBV10-2	TRBJ2-1	NA	TGCGCCAGCGCGGCAAGCAATGAGCAGTTCTTC	CASAASNEQFF
NA	TRBV19	TRBJ1-4	NA	TGTGCCAGTAAAAACGTAAACCTCGGGACGCGCAATGAAAAACTGTTTTTT	CASKNVNLGTRNEKLFF
NA	TRBV5-6	TRBJ1-5	TRBD1	TGTGCCAGCAGATATGGACAGGGGAGCAATCAGCCCCAGCATTTT	CASRYGQGSNQPQHF
NA	TRBV15	TRBJ2-7	TRBD1	TGTGCCACCAGCAGAGGACAGGGCGGCGAGCAGTACTTC	CATSRGQGGEQYF
NA	TRBV10-1	TRBJ1-3	NA	TGCGCCAGCAGTGAGGGCCGCGCTGGAAACACCATATATTTT	CASSEGRAGNTIYF
NA	TRBV6-5	TRBJ1-4	NA	TGTGCCAGCAGTTACAACAGGGTTAATGAAAAACTGTTTTTT	CASSYNRVNEKLFF
NA	TRBV10-3	TRBJ1-1	NA	TGTGCCATCAGTGACCCGACCGGGACACCTAACACTGAAGCTTTCTTT	CAISDPTGTPNTEAFF
NA	TRBV11-1	TRBJ1-4	NA	TGTGCCAGCAGCTTATCCCCCTACTATGAAAAACTGTTTTTT	CASSLSPYYEKLFF
few	TRBV27	TRBJ1-2	TRBD1	TGTGCCAGCAGTCTACAGGGGGCCAACTATGGCTACACCTTC	CASSLQGANYGYTF
NA	TRBV28	TRBJ1-4	NA	TGTGCCAGCAGTTTAAGCCGGCCCGGCGAGAAACTGTTTTTT	CASSLSRPGEKLFF
NA	TRBV19	TRBJ2-7	NA	TGTGCCAGTAGTATAACGGGGGAATACTCCTACGAGCAGTACTTC	CASSITGEYSYEQYF
NA	TRBV5-4	TRBJ2-5	TRBD2	TGTGCCAGCAGCCCGGGGGGAGGTCAAGAGACCCAGTACTTC	CASSPGGGQETQYF
NA	TRBV7-6	TRBJ1-5	NA	TGTGCCAGCAGCCCGACAGGAGTTAGCAATCAGCCCCAGCATTTT	CASSPTGVSNQPQHF
NA	TRBV15	TRBJ1-3	NA	TGTGCCACCAGCAGCGGGACCATACAGAACTCTGGAAACACCATATATTTT	CATSSGTIQNSGNTIYF
NA	TRBV9	TRBJ2-3	TRBD2	TGTGCCAGCAGCGTCCGGACTAGCGAATATACGCAGTATTTT	CASSVRTSEYTQYF
once	TRBV6-6	TRBJ2-2	NA	TGTGCCAGCAGTGCTCAAGATAGGGGGGAGCTGTTTTTT	CASSAQDRGELFF
NA	TRBV9	TRBJ2-5	TRBD2	TGTGCCAGCAGCGTAGATATGGGAGGGCGAGAGACCCAGTACTTC	CASSVDMGGRETQYF
NA	TRBV21-1	TRBJ1-5	NA	TGTGCCAGCAGCGCTCACGAAGGTAGGGGCAATCAGCCCCAGCATTTT	CASSAHEGRGNQPQHF
NA	TRBV5-8	TRBJ1-5	TRBD1	TGTGCCAGCAGCATAATGGCAGGGGGGTTTTATAGCAATCAGCCCCAGCATTTT	CASSIMAGGFYSNQPQHF
NA	TRBV12-5	TRBJ2-1	TRBD2	TGTGCTAGTGGTCCTAGTTGGGGGTTAGCGGGGGCCTCTAACAATGAGCAGTTCTTC	CASGPSWGLAGASNNEQFF
NA	TRBV19	TRBJ1-6	NA	TGTGCCAGTAGTGGGGGACCCATACTTAATTCACCCCTCCACTTT	CASSGGPILNSPLHF
NA	TRBV4-3	TRBJ2-3	NA	TGCGCCAGCAGCCAAGATCGAGGCGGGCCAGATACGCAGTATTTT	CASSQDRGGPDTQYF
NA	TRBV12-5	TRBJ1-1	NA	TGTGCTAGTGGTTTAGCGGCTAACCCCATTGGCACTGAAGCTTTCTTT	CASGLAANPIGTEAFF
once	TRBV9	TRBJ1-5	NA	TGTGCCAGCAGCGTAGGACAGGTAAATCAGCCCCAGCATTTT	CASSVGQVNQPQHF
NA	TRBV19	TRBJ1-5	TRBD1	TGTGCCAGTATTCAAGAGGGGGACAGAAAATTCAATCAGCCCCAGCATTTT	CASIQEGDRKFNQPQHF
NA	TRBV2	TRBJ1-1	NA	TGTGCCAGCAGGAACAGGGAAGTGGCTGAAGCTTTCTTT	CASRNREVAEAFF
NA	TRBV14	TRBJ2-3	NA	TGTGCCAGCAGCCAGGGTCGGCACACAGATACGCAGTATTTT	CASSQGRHTDTQYF
NA	TRBV18	TRBJ1-6	NA	TGTGCCAGCTCACCGACGGGTTTCGGTCCACCCCTCCACTTT	CASSPTGFGPPLHF
NA	TRBV7-9	TRBJ1-1	NA	TGTGCCAGCAGCTTAGTGTTGGCGGGCACTGAAGCTTTCTTT	CASSLVLAGTEAFF
NA	TRBV28	TRBJ1-3	TRBD1	TGTGCCAGCGGGGGGGACAGGACCTCTGGAAACACCATATATTTT	CASGGDRTSGNTIYF
NA	TRBV28	TRBJ1-2	NA	TGTGCCAGCAGCCCCGGCGGGTTAGGGTATGGCTACACCTTC	CASSPGGLGYGYTF
NA	TRBV3-1/TRBV3-2	TRBJ2-7	NA	TGTGCCAGCAGCCAAGATGGAACACAGGGAAGAGAGCAGTACTTC	CASSQDGTQGREQYF
NA	TRBV6-2/TRBV6-3	TRBJ2-3	NA	TGTGCCAGCAGTAGTTCATCCGCCGTCACAGATACGCAGTATTTT	CASSSSSAVTDTQYF
NA	TRBV30	TRBJ2-3	TRBD2	TGTGCCTGGGCTAGCGGGAGGGCCCCGGATACGCAGTATTTT	CAWASGRAPDTQYF
NA	TRBV28	TRBJ1-5	NA	TGTGCCAGCAGTTTATCCCCCCGGACCCATGGGAATCAGCCCCAGCATTTT	CASSLSPRTHGNQPQHF
NA	TRBV5-1	TRBJ2-7	TRBD1	TGCGCCAGCAGCTTGGGACAGGGGGCCTACGAGCAGTACTTC	CASSLGQGAYEQYF
NA	TRBV27	TRBJ1-4	NA	TGTGCCAGCAGTTTAATTTTTAACGAAAAACTGTTTTTT	CASSLIFNEKLFF
NA	TRBV5-1	TRBJ1-5	NA	TGCGCCAGCAGCCTCAAAGGAGGGGATGTTCAGCCCCAGCATTTT	CASSLKGGDVQPQHF